This T cell receptor beta chain was found in a study of shared clonotypes between healthy human individuals. Naive-designated CD8 cells lacked CD45RO, were positively enriched for CCR7, and omitted terminally differentiated effector memory CD45RA+ cells. With respect to this clone: Other DNA sequences of this sample code for an identical CDR3.

V lost 0 bases and J lost 1, with 12 bases in between. CDR3 length: 16 residues. Germline CDR1 MNHEY, CDR2 SMNVEV (reference sequence). TCRdb's table, derived via immunoSEQ multiplex PCR, lists solely in-frame clones and lacks some. The data show about 610,000 clones, about 96% seen once. The sequenced material came from naive CD8+ T cells sorted from blood. The clonotype was recovered from a woman aged 25 to 39 in good health. The V gene is TRBV27, the J gene TRBJ1-1, with a weak D call TRBD1 (5 bases). CDR3: CASSLSPGTGNTEAFF. In DNA form, the CDR3 reads TGTGCCAGCAGTTTATCGCCCGGGACGGGGAACACTGAAGCTTTCTTT.